This TCR beta chain was identified during a study of human T cells and chemical hapten exposure. Via MiXCR, TCRdb re-called the RACE reads, giving one row per CDR3 protein. The table shows around 99,000 distinct CDR3 sequences, with more than 7% occurring only once. This CDR3 region has 16 residues. V was cut by 5 bases and J by 7 bases, with 20 bases left in between. Germline CDR1 and CDR2: SSHAT and FNYEAQ (reference sequence). Specified time point: patch test 2, 6 weeks after DPC sensitization. Treatment described: therapeutic diphenylcyclopropenone sensitization with weekly scalp DPC. The TCR originated in a woman aged 40 to 50 with alopecia areata. Some clones in this sample may be carry-over from other donors' samples. The V and J genes are TRBV7-7 and TRBJ2-2; possible D gene TRBD2, 5 bases. Specimen: whole blood, collected in connection with sensitization to the hapten diphenylcyclopropenone (DPC). CDR3 protein: CASSPRSAAAGGELFF. In nucleotides, the CDR3 is TGTGCCAGCAGCCCTCGGAGCGCGGCCGCGGGCGGGGAGCTGTTTTTT.